The clone carrying this T cell receptor beta chain was seen a handful of times. Its antigen is unidentified. The entry originates in a study of blood T cells in healthy people across ages. A second PCR, run for about 7 to 11 cycles, used a sample-barcoded 5' primer plus a J-beta primer mix. TCRdb re-called the 5' RACE reads through MiXCR, storing one row per CDR3 protein. The sample yields 1.4 million or so distinct CDR3 sequences, about 45% seen once. Study-level results: Measured against age, TCR beta diversity per million T cells decreased in a roughly linear manner.

V shed 5 bases, J shed 4 bases, and the junction held 7 bases outside the gene matches. CDR1 is SGHAT, CDR2 FQDESV, per germline (reference sequence). The CDR3 totals 14 residues. This clonotype originated in a woman aged 18-29 years in good health. The sequenced sample was blood. The rearrangement links TRBV11-1 to TRBJ1-2; 7 bases map to TRBD1. The CDR3 protein is CASSTDRALYGYTF. The CDR3 region has the DNA TGTGCCAGCAGCACCGACAGGGCCCTCTATGGCTACACCTTC.